This TCR beta chain comes out of a study of blood T cell repertoires in COVID-19. For the study at large: The United States, Italy and Spain supplied acute and convalescent COVID-19 samples.

Germline V lookup: CDR1 LNHDA, CDR2 SQIVND (reference sequence). The V and J ends lost 5 bases and 1 base respectively, with 5 bases between them. The CDR3 sequence is 12 residues long. As handled by the study authors: Amplification of reference gene primers provided the estimated nucleated cell counts. Sequenced by immunoSEQ multiplex PCR; TCRdb stores in-frame clones only, minus some. D and trimming come from the DNA, and the V and J calls and clone size come from that table. Seen here are some 47,000 clones, about nine tenths observed once, and the top ten hold about 5.1%. The chain employs TRBV19 and TRBJ1-1; D remains unclear. Sequenced material: peripheral blood. This receptor was taken from a man between 65 and 80 years old with acute or convalescent COVID-19. The CDR3 DNA is TGTGCCAGTAGTGAGCCGAACACTGAAGCTTTCTTT. Its translation is CASSEPNTEAFF.